Listed below are T cell receptor beta chains from one sample, sequenced in a study of blood T cell repertoires in COVID-19. The repertoire was sequenced with immunoSEQ multiplex PCR; TCRdb's copy has only in-frame clones and lacks some. The data show tens of thousands of clones, 75% to 90% seen once. Sequencing input: peripheral blood. These receptors all stem from a woman older than 75 with COVID-19, enrolled during active disease. Each CDR3 is given with its conserved first and last residue. The size entry is marked missing in some rows and otherwise reads once, few, many or a size class.

v_gene: TRBV10-3; abundance: NA; j_gene: TRBJ2-3; CDR3aa: CATSPRDTDTQYF
v_gene: TRBV18; abundance: few; j_gene: TRBJ2-5; CDR3aa: CASSPRVETQYF
v_gene: TRBV5-6; abundance: once; j_gene: TRBJ2-7; CDR3aa: CASSYAPSGPYEQYF
v_gene: TRBV18; abundance: NA; j_gene: TRBJ1-2; CDR3aa: CASSPTGDYGYTF
v_gene: TRBV18; abundance: NA; j_gene: TRBJ2-5; CDR3aa: CASSPRTSFRGLETQYF
v_gene: TRBV12-3/TRBV12-4; abundance: NA; j_gene: TRBJ1-1; CDR3aa: CASLDRRHEAFF
v_gene: TRBV2; abundance: NA; j_gene: TRBJ1-1; CDR3aa: CASSQAFEAFF
v_gene: TRBV5-4; abundance: few; j_gene: TRBJ2-1; CDR3aa: CASSLGGRKAYNEQFF
v_gene: TRBV28; abundance: NA; j_gene: TRBJ1-2; CDR3aa: CASRRQGVNYGYTF
v_gene: TRBV6-1; abundance: NA; j_gene: TRBJ1-2; CDR3aa: CASSETGRGGYGYTF
v_gene: TRBV28; abundance: medium-sized; j_gene: TRBJ1-1; CDR3aa: CASSLDRVQPTEAFF
v_gene: TRBV30; abundance: NA; j_gene: TRBJ2-3; CDR3aa: CAWREGSGITDTQYF
v_gene: TRBV6-5; abundance: NA; j_gene: TRBJ1-2; CDR3aa: CASSYKGTRGSGYTF
v_gene: TRBV24-1; abundance: once; j_gene: TRBJ1-1; CDR3aa: CATSDFGQGRSMDTEAFF
v_gene: TRBV18; abundance: NA; j_gene: TRBJ2-5; CDR3aa: CASSPPGAKGETQYF
v_gene: TRBV5-1; abundance: once; j_gene: TRBJ2-6; CDR3aa: CASTGQTNSGANVLTF
v_gene: TRBV19; abundance: NA; j_gene: TRBJ1-4; CDR3aa: CASRKGINEKLFF
v_gene: TRBV30; abundance: NA; j_gene: TRBJ2-5; CDR3aa: CAWTNAGGETQYF
v_gene: TRBV19; abundance: NA; j_gene: TRBJ1-5; CDR3aa: CASTLASHGDQPQHF
v_gene: TRBV6-5; abundance: NA; j_gene: TRBJ1-1; CDR3aa: CASSRTGAMNTEAFF
v_gene: TRBV9; abundance: NA; j_gene: TRBJ2-2; CDR3aa: CASSGQLAAGTGELFF
v_gene: TRBV4-2; abundance: NA; j_gene: TRBJ2-5; CDR3aa: CASSPRRGRETQYF
v_gene: TRBV4-1; abundance: NA; j_gene: TRBJ1-2; CDR3aa: CASSQDSVGRGDYGYTF
v_gene: TRBV11-2; abundance: NA; j_gene: TRBJ2-1; CDR3aa: CASRIPGQGYNEQFF
v_gene: TRBV6-1; abundance: NA; j_gene: TRBJ1-5; CDR3aa: CASSEAGGRNQPQHF
v_gene: TRBV27; abundance: NA; j_gene: TRBJ1-6; CDR3aa: CASRVGGSYNSPLHF
v_gene: TRBV9; abundance: NA; j_gene: TRBJ1-1; CDR3aa: CASSRRGVGTEAFF
v_gene: TRBV4-2; abundance: NA; j_gene: TRBJ2-1; CDR3aa: CASSQGGAGVLDEQFF
v_gene: TRBV5-1; abundance: NA; j_gene: TRBJ2-5; CDR3aa: CASSVNRGEYQETQYF
v_gene: TRBV7-9; abundance: NA; j_gene: TRBJ1-5; CDR3aa: CASSFDIQPQHF
v_gene: TRBV19; abundance: NA; j_gene: TRBJ2-7; CDR3aa: CASTSGRRSYEQYF
v_gene: TRBV5-1; abundance: NA; j_gene: TRBJ2-5; CDR3aa: CASRGLAGTEETQYF
v_gene: TRBV5-4; abundance: NA; j_gene: TRBJ2-3; CDR3aa: CASTRGGGSTDTQYF